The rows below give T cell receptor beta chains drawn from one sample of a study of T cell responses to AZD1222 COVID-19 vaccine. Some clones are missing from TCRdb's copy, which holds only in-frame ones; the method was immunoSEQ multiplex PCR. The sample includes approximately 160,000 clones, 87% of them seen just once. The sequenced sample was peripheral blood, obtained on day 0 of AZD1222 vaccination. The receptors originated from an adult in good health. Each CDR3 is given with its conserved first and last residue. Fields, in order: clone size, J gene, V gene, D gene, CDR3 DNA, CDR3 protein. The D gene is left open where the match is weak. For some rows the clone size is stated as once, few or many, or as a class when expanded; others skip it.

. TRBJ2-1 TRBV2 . TGTGCCAGCAGTGTTTTGGACAGTCCCAATGAGCAGTTCTTC CASSVLDSPNEQFF
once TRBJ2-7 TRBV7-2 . TGTGCCAGCAACCCTTTTGCGGGTCGCTCCTACGAGCAGTACTTC CASNPFAGRSYEQYF
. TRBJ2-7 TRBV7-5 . TGTGTCAGAACCGAAGGGACTAGCGGTTACGAGCAGTACTTC CVRTEGTSGYEQYF
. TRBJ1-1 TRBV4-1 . TGCGCCAGCAGCCCACTTTTCCCAGACAAGTACACTGAAGCTTTCTTT CASSPLFPDKYTEAFF
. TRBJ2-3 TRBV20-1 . TGCAGTGCTCGGGTAGGGTATTTT CSARVGYF
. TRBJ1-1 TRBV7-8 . TGTGCCAGCAGCGAATCCCAAATGAGCACTGAAGCTTTCTTT CASSESQMSTEAFF
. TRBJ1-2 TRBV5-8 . TGTGCCAGCAGCTTGACAGGCCACGACTATGGCTACACCTTC CASSLTGHDYGYTF
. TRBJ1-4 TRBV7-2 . TGTGCCAGCAGCTTCAGGCTAACAACTAATGAAAAACTGTTTTTT CASSFRLTTNEKLFF
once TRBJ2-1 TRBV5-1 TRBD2 TGCGCCAGCAGCCCAACCGGGACTAGCGGGGTTAGCTCCTACAATGAGCAGTTCTTC CASSPTGTSGVSSYNEQFF
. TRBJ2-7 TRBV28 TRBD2 TGTGCCAGCAGCCATGCTGGACTAGCGGGAACCTACGAGCAGTACTTC CASSHAGLAGTYEQYF
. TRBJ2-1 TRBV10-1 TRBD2 TGCGCCAGCAGTGAAATGAAAGCGGGAGCAGATGAGCAGTTCTTC CASSEMKAGADEQFF
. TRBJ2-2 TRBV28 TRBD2 TGTGCCAGCAGTTCCCCAGCGGGAGAAGGCACCGGGGAGCTGTTTTTT CASSSPAGEGTGELFF
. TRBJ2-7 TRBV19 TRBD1 TGTGCCAGTGGGGGGACAGGGGGATACTACGAGCAGTACTTC CASGGTGGYYEQYF
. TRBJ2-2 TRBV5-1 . TGCGCCAGCAGCCACCCCGGAGGCGCTACCGGGGAGCTGTTTTTT CASSHPGGATGELFF
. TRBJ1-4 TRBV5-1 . TGCGCCAGCAATCGGGGGACCACTAATGAAAAACTGTTTTTT CASNRGTTNEKLFF
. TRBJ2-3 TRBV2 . TGTGCCAGCGCCCTCACCTTTGGCGAATCCAGCACAGATACGCAGTATTTT CASALTFGESSTDTQYF
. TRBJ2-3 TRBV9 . TGTGCCAGCAGCGTAGATGGGGGACAACAAACAGATACGCAGTATTTT CASSVDGGQQTDTQYF
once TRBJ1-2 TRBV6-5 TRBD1 TGTGCCAGCAGTCAGGGACAGGGGAAAAATGGCTACACCTTC CASSQGQGKNGYTF
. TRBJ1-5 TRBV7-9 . TGTGCCAGCAGCTTAGGGGGAGGAAGCAATCAGCCCCAGCATTTT CASSLGGGSNQPQHF
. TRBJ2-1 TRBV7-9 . TGTGCCCTTATGGCCAGAAATGAGCAGTTCTTC CALMARNEQFF
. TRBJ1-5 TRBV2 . TGTGCCAGCAGTGAAGGGTGGCATCAGCCCCAGCATTTT CASSEGWHQPQHF
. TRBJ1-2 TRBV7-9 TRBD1 TGTGCCAGCAGCACGACAGGGAACTATGGCTACACCTTC CASSTTGNYGYTF
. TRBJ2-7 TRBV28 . TGTGCCAGCAGTTCCCAACGACAGGGGAGGGCCTACGAGCAGTACTTC CASSSQRQGRAYEQYF
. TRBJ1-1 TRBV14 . TGTGCCAGCAGCGAAGGCGGTTCGGGGGCTGTGACTGAAGCTTTCTTT CASSEGGSGAVTEAFF
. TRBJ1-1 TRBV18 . TGTGCCAGCTGCAGGGGTGGGAACACTGAAGCTTTCTTT CASCRGGNTEAFF
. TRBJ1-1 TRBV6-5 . TGTGCCAGCAGTCCCAGAAGGGGGAACACTGAAGCTTTCTTT CASSPRRGNTEAFF
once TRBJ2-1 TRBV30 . TGTGCCTGGAGCCACGGGACTGGGGGGTACAATGAGCAGTTCTTC CAWSHGTGGYNEQFF
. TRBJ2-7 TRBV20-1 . TGCAGTGCTAGGAGGGAGGACGAGCAGTACTTC CSARREDEQYF
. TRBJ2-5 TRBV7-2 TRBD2 TGTGCCAGCAGCTTACCAAGGACTAGCGGGAGTCAGTACTTC CASSLPRTSGSQYF
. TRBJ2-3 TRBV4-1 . TGCGCCAGCAGCCAAGCGGGAGTGAACGTTGATACGCAGTATTTT CASSQAGVNVDTQYF
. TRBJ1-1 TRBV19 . TGTGCCAGTAGTTTAAACACTGAAGCTTTCTTT CASSLNTEAFF
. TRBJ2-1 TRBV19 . TGTGCCAGTAGTATAGATGGGGCTAGCGACTACAATGAGCAGTTCTTC CASSIDGASDYNEQFF